The next 10 T cell receptor beta chains were all read from a single sample in a study of T cell responses to AZD1222 COVID-19 vaccine. Measured with immunoSEQ multiplex PCR; TCRdb has only the in-frame clones, and not every one. The data show over 95,000 clones, approximately 87% seen once. The specimen comprised peripheral blood, sampled on day 0 of AZD1222 vaccination. Every receptor here comes from an adult in good health.

This chain uses TRBV9 with TRBJ1-6; TRBD1 matches at 9 bases. Germline V CDR1 and CDR2: SGDLS, YYNGEE. This CDR3 has 15 amino acids. V dropped 3 bases and J dropped 5; count of bases not matched to a gene: 3. The CDR3 reads CASSGGQGNNSPLHF. Written as DNA, the CDR3 is TGTGCCAGCAGCGGGGGACAGGGTAATAATTCACCCCTCCACTTT.

This clone was counted once. This chain uses TRBV9 with TRBJ1-5, with 9 bases identical to TRBD1. Trimming cost V 0 bases and J 2 bases; bases outside gene matches: 0. Germline V lookup: CDR1 SGDLS, CDR2 YYNGEE. The CDR3 runs 15 residues. CDR3 DNA: TGTGCCAGCAGCGTAGGGACAGGGGGCAATCAGCCCCAGCATTTT. Protein: CASSVGTGGNQPQHF.

The rearrangement uses TRBV19 and TRBJ2-7, with D tentatively TRBD1 (7 bases). Germline V gene data show CDR1 as LNHDA and CDR2 as SQIVND (reference sequence). The CDR3 has 14 residues. V was clipped by 4 bases and J by 4 bases, with 14 bases between them. DNA of the CDR3: TGTGCCAGTAGTACCCAACAGGGGAGGTACGAGCAGTACTTC. Encoded protein: CASSTQQGRYEQYF. Variable domain in full (rest from reference TRBV19 and TRBJ2-7): DGGITQSPKYLFRKEGQNVTLSCEQNLNHDAMYWYRQDPGQGLRLIYYSQIVNDFQKGDIAEGYSVSREKKESFPLTVTSAQKNPTAFYLCASSTQQGRYEQYFGPGTRLTVT.

This chain joins TRBV4-1 and TRBJ2-2, with 9 bases that match TRBD2. CDR3 length: 17 amino acids. J gave up 4 bases and V 6 bases, and 12 bases lay outside the gene matches. The V gene's germline CDR1 is MGHRA and CDR2 YSYEKL. The CDR3 sequence is CASRLSGAGGCTGELFF. The CDR3 DNA sequence: TGCGCCAGCAGACTCTCAGGAGCGGGAGGCTGCACCGGGGAGCTGTTTTTT.

This chain uses TRBV2 with TRBJ2-7; D possibly matches TRBD1 or TRBD2 (5 bases each). Germline V lookup: CDR1 SNHLY, CDR2 FYNNEI. The V end lost 4 bases, the J end lost 3 bases, and 16 bases lay between the germline ends. This CDR3 region has 15 residues. The CDR3 region has the DNA TGTGCCAGCAGTGTTACACCCGGGGCGGGCTACGAGCAGTACTTC. Its protein is CASSVTPGAGYEQYF.

The chain joins TRBV6-5 to TRBJ1-2; D is uncertain. Germline V gives CDR1 MNHEY, CDR2 SVGAGI. This CDR3 has 11 amino acids. V lost 4 bases and J 7 bases, leaving 7 bases between the germline ends. The CDR3 reads CASSSGIGYTF. The CDR3 nucleotides read TGTGCCAGCAGTTCAGGTATTGGCTACACCTTC.

The V and J genes are TRBV28 and TRBJ1-4, with 9 bases that match TRBD1. Trimming removed 2 bases from V and 7 bases from J; junction bases left unmatched: 5. The CDR3 is 15 residues long. The V gene's germline CDR1 is MDHEN and CDR2 SYDVKM. The DNA for the CDR3 is TGTGCCAGCAGTTTAAGGGGACAGGGACTTGAAAAACTGTTTTTT. Protein product: CASSLRGQGLEKLFF.

This chain joins TRBV2 and TRBJ1-4, with D possibly TRBD1 on 5 matching bases. Trimming removed 6 bases at V and 5 bases at J, with 13 bases between. The CDR3 runs to 14 residues. Germline lookup yields CDR1 SNHLY and CDR2 FYNNEI. CDR3 nucleotides: TGTGCCAGCAGGGTCAGCCACAGGAATGAAAAACTGTTTTTT. As protein: CASRVSHRNEKLFF.

V is TRBV28 and J is TRBJ1-5, with 8 bases aligning to TRBD1. Germline CDR1 MDHEN, CDR2 SYDVKM. The V and J ends lost 4 bases and 0 bases, in that order; junction bases with no gene match: 8. The CDR3 runs to 17 residues. CDR3 coding DNA: TGTGCCAGCAGTTCCATAGACAGGGGATATAGCAATCAGCCCCAGCATTTT. This translates into CASSSIDRGYSNQPQHF.

This clone was picked up one time. The V and J genes are TRBV9 and TRBJ2-3, with TRBD2 as a possible D gene (5 bases). Looked up from germline, CDR1 is SGDLS and CDR2 is YYNGEE. V lost 4 bases and J lost 0, with 21 bases in between. The CDR3 spans 18 residues. The CDR3 protein is CASSSFDYGRTSTDTQYF. Here the CDR3 DNA reads TGTGCCAGCAGCTCTTTCGACTACGGACGGACTAGCACAGATACGCAGTATTTT.